This T cell receptor beta chain appears in the sequencing data of a study of tumor and adjacent non-tumor tissue in lung cancer (dated by TCRdb to 2016 to 2018). About the investigation overall: Of the cohort, 12 patients had adenocarcinoma, 2 had squamous cell carcinoma and 1 had small cell lung cancer. The 15 or so patients were aged roughly 31 to 80 years, included some 10 men and 5 women, and had TNM stage I to III disease. In total, sequencing yielded 125,075,908 productive TCRbeta reads, which works out to an average of about 4.2 million reads per sample. The study compared bulk TCRbeta repertoires from lung tumor tissue and matched distant non-tumor lung tissue of under 16 lung cancer patients. TCRbeta CDR3 sequencing was performed on under 35 paired specimens, with one tumor sample and one normal lung sample collected per patient.

RNA was isolated from bulk unsorted tissue, and RNA quality was assessed with a NanoDrop ND-1000 and an Agilent 2100. Donors were newly diagnosed lung cancer patients admitted for thoracic surgery in China between August and November 2014, without prior chemotherapy. The study excluded patients who had received radiotherapy or chemotherapy before or who had another cancer at the same time. Surgical tissue pieces of about 1-2.2 cm3 were preserved in RNAlater solution and stored at -80 °C until use. Results the study describes overall, beyond this receptor: The top 100 clones accounted for a significantly larger cumulative portion of the repertoire in normal lung than in tumor tissue. TCR diversity was significantly higher in younger patients, and greater tumor TCR diversity was associated with shorter overall survival and shorter disease-free survival. TCR diversity (inverse Simpson) was significantly higher in tumor than in normal lung tissue (roughly 390 vs 170, P = 0.0075, Mann-Whitney U test). Because peripheral blood was not sequenced, blood TCRbeta repertoires in the lung cancer patients of the study were not examined. With only roughly 14 patients in the cohort, the authors noted that larger samples and more detailed clinical data are needed. The sequencing platform is not named in the methods, and unique molecular identifiers are not mentioned.

The CDR3, cysteine through phenylalanine, is 13 amino acids long. The kept DNA is CDR3 alone, 39 bases in frame from the first base. From a lookup of the germline V gene, CDR1 and CDR2 are MDHEN and SYDVKM. Preparation of the library involved multiplex PCR. Sequenced on an Illumina HiSeq 2500. Following protocols modified from ARM-PCR, the researchers constructed TCRbeta libraries through three rounds of nested PCR with primers (Table S4). Before sequencing, PCR products in the 200-500 bp range were cut out of the gel and cleaned up using the QIAquick gel extraction kit. The study's processing was this. Trimmomatic was used to clean the reads, FLASH was used to merge the reads into complete CDR3 sequences, and MiTCR was used to assign the reads to V(D)J germline segments. Clonal diversity was computed as the inverse Simpson's index with VDJtools. Productive reads were defined as in-frame sequences without a premature stop codon. The public sequencing data were trimmed at Q25 with fastp and processed into clonotypes with MiXCR by TCRdb, which kept only in-frame beta chains. CDR3 protein duplicates are merged, each entry listing the most common genes and DNA. TCRdb's processing, not the study's, gives the V and J calls here. The sample profile shows tens of thousands of distinct CDR3 sequences; 60% to 80% of them were found once. The ten largest clones take up 12% of the sample.

As regards this clonotype: What antigen it recognizes has not been identified. At one end the junction does not follow the germline gene, possibly because of a read error.

Here the chain combines TRBV28 and TRBJ1-1, with 7 central nucleotides matching TRBD1. The sequence came from a woman aged 45-60 years with non-small cell lung cancer. The sequenced sample consisted of lung tumor tissue. For the CDR3, the sequence is CVSGRGGRTEAFF. The DNA reads as follows: TGTGTCAGCGGGAGAGGGGGCAGAACTGAAGCTTTCTTT.